The rows below give T cell receptor beta chains drawn from one sample of a study of blood T cells in healthy people across ages. From the 5' RACE reads, TCRdb called clonotypes with MiXCR, one entry per CDR3 protein. The sample lists approximately 730,000 distinct CDR3 sequences; about 42% were seen once. Material for sequencing was blood. The receptors were gathered from a woman aged 55-69 years in good health. CDR3s include the opening cysteine and the closing phenylalanine or tryptophan.

TRBJ2-3 TRBV6-1 CASSDGGPDTQYF
TRBJ1-1 TRBV10-3 CASTKNLNTEAFF
TRBJ2-7 TRBV5-5 CASSLAGGTNYEQYF
TRBJ2-2 TRBV4-3 CASSQEGSSGELFF
TRBJ1-2 TRBV29-1 CSVEEVINYGYTF
TRBJ2-3 TRBV6-6 CASSTRRGDTQYF
TRBJ1-2 TRBV20-1 CSAEKGYGYTF
TRBJ2-1 TRBV15 CATSRDGTSVDNEQFF
TRBJ1-2 TRBV29-1 CSVEGPGGYYGYTF
TRBJ2-7 TRBV20-1 CSASGGTELSYEQYF
TRBJ2-3 TRBV7-3 CASSLRQTGPGTDTQYF
TRBJ2-5 TRBV20-1 CSATGLATQETQYF
TRBJ2-1 TRBV20-1 CSARDPGQGYNEQFF
TRBJ2-3 TRBV2 CPTSVQGSTDTQYF
TRBJ1-4 TRBV6-6 CASSYGGSNEKLFF
- TRBV2 CASSHPEDRGSYEQYF
TRBJ2-3 TRBV29-1 CSADWDSTDTQYF
TRBJ2-7 TRBV7-9 CASSVGRNYEQYF
TRBJ2-7 TRBV24-1 CATSDFSGVAYEQYF
TRBJ2-3 TRBV29-1 CSIEPGQYSPTDTQYF
TRBJ2-3 TRBV30 CAWSVLTGVSTDTQYF
TRBJ2-7 TRBV7-2 CASSYGPRYEQYF
TRBJ1-2 TRBV2 CASSDGREDYGYTF
TRBJ1-2 TRBV29-1 CSVDEVNYGYTF
TRBJ2-1 TRBV3-1 CASSQGGAGGRVSYNEQFF
TRBJ1-5 TRBV20-1 CSAKTDYSNQPQHF
TRBJ2-7 TRBV3-1 CASAPGLADYEQYF
TRBJ2-3 TRBV9 CASSGEISDTQYF
TRBJ2-3 TRBV4-2 CASSQEGTGPTDTQYF
TRBJ2-6 TRBV7-2 CASSAGFNVLTF
TRBJ2-5 TRBV6-1 CAMGTSVETQYF
TRBJ2-7 TRBV6-1 CASSEPGLASVFSIYEQYF